The T cell receptor (beta chain) under discussion was sequenced for a study of identical twins. The CDR3 is 15 residues long. Trimming cost V 4 bases and J 11 bases; bases outside gene matches: 11. Per germline, CDR1 MGHRA and CDR2 YSYEKL. TCRdb itself ran the 5' RACE reads through MiXCR, one entry per CDR3 protein. The table has around 340,000 distinct CDR3 sequences, 9% to 10% seen once. This clonotype came up many times. All of the donors were Caucasians in good health. The sequence was collected from a woman aged 50 to 65 in good health. The chain recombines TRBV4-1 with TRBJ1-4; TRBD1 matches 9 bases. Sequenced input: naive T cells sorted from blood. The CDR3 DNA reads as TGCGCCAGCAGCCTGAACCGGGACAGGGAAGGGAAACTGTTTTTT. Translating gives CASSLNRDREGKLFF.